Shown below are 26 T cell receptor beta chains from a single sample sequenced in a study of vaccination effects on CD4 cells after COVID-19. Method: immunoSEQ multiplex PCR; TCRdb's copy keeps in-frame clones and lacks some. Among about 72,000 clones listed, around 77% were seen once. Their cognate antigens are unknown. Cultured cells yielded isolated CD4+ T cells after roughly 11 days. This specimen consisted of CD4+ T cells from PBMCs cultured without peptide, obtained before COVID-19 vaccination. These receptors all stem from a human donor who received a COVID-19 vaccine.

The chain employs TRBV24-1 and TRBJ1-2, with TRBD1 as a possible D gene (6 bases). CDR1 KGHDR and CDR2 SFDVKD come from the germline V gene. The CDR3 length is 17 residues. V was cut by 3 bases and J by 4 bases, with 20 bases left in between. The CDR3 sequence is CATSDPSTGGSRYGYTF. In DNA, the CDR3 is TGTGCCACCAGTGATCCTTCTACCGGGGGCTCCCGCTATGGCTACACCTTC.

This clone turned up a few times. The J gene is TRBJ2-7, the V gene TRBV2; a weak D match, TRBD1 (5 bases). V was shortened by 0 bases and J by 4 bases, with 13 bases between the two germline ends. The germline V gene has CDR1 SNHLY and CDR2 FYNNEI. The length of the CDR3 is 15 residues. The CDR3 bases are TGTGCCAGCAGTGAAGCGCCCCAGGGCCCTTACGAGCAGTACGTC. It encodes CASSEAPQGPYEQYV.

The genes are TRBV3-1 (or the pseudogene TRBV3-2) and TRBJ2-2; D uncertain. CDR1 is LGHDT, CDR2 YNNKEL, per germline (reference sequence). Trimming pared 5 bases from V and 6 bases from J, leaving 16 bases between. This CDR3 has 15 amino acids. The CDR3 DNA is TGTGCCAGCAGCTATCATCCCGTTCTCGCCGGGGAGCTGTTTTTT. Protein sequence: CASSYHPVLAGELFF.

This rearrangement joins TRBV5-4 to TRBJ2-5; the D gene is possibly TRBD2 (5 bases). The V gene's germline CDR1 is SGHNT and CDR2 YYREEE (reference sequence). The CDR3 has 14 amino acids. Trimming took off 2 bases at V and 7 bases at J, with 15 bases between the two ends. The CDR3 DNA sequence: TGTGCCAGCAGCTTCGGGGTCTTAGACACGACCCAGTACTTC. It specifies CASSFGVLDTTQYF.

This clone is a singleton in its sample. The V call is TRBV5-1, the J call TRBJ2-1; TRBD1 is a possible D gene (6 bases). Trimming removed 1 base from V and 3 bases from J, with 8 bases in between. The CDR3 runs 14 residues. Germline V gives CDR1 SGHRS, CDR2 YFSETQ. The CDR3 spells CASSLLTGYNEQFF. CDR3 sequence (DNA): TGCGCCAGCAGCTTGCTGACAGGCTACAATGAGCAGTTCTTC.

In this sample, this clone turned up a few times. The chain joins TRBV5-8 to TRBJ2-7; D is perhaps TRBD1 (6 bases). V dropped 2 bases and J dropped 2 bases, with 11 bases sitting between them. CDR1 is SGHTS, CDR2 YDEGEE, per germline. This CDR3 comprises 14 residues. CDR3 DNA sequence: TGTGCCAGCAGCTTTACAGGGCCCACCTACGAGCAGTACGTC. This sequence encodes CASSFTGPTYEQYV.

The chain couples TRBV15 to TRBJ2-3, with TRBD2 matching 7 bases. CDR1 and CDR2 from the germline V gene are LNHNV and YYDKDF (reference sequence). The CDR3 spans 16 residues. Unmatched junction bases numbered 9, after V lost 1 base and J lost 5 bases. CDR3: CATSRVGGPTRDTQYF. The CDR3, as DNA: TGTGCCACCAGCAGAGTGGGAGGGCCCACCCGAGATACGCAGTATTTT.

The chain is built from TRBV15 and TRBJ2-4, with D possibly TRBD1 on 6 matching bases. The CDR3 is 14 amino acids. From germline, CDR1 is LNHNV and CDR2 YYDKDF (reference sequence). V was pared by 0 bases and J by 8 bases, with 11 bases between. The CDR3 loop reads CATSRDLGGDIQYF. The CDR3 nucleotides read TGTGCCACCAGCAGAGATTTAGGGGGAGACATTCAGTACTTC. Full variable domain (remainder filled in from reference TRBV15 and TRBJ2-4): DAMVIQNPRYQVTQFGKPVTLSCSQTLNHNVMYWYQQKSSQAPKLLFHYYDKDFNNEADTPDNFQSRRPNTSFCFLDIRSPGLGDTAMYLCATSRDLGGDIQYFGAGTRLSVL.

This chain uses TRBV6-5 with TRBJ1-5, with a possible D match to TRBD1 (5 bases). V lost 4 bases and J 1 base, leaving 11 bases between the germline ends. CDR1 and CDR2 from the germline V gene are MNHEY and SVGAGI. The CDR3 is 15 amino acids. DNA for the CDR3: TGTGCCAGCAGTTCGGCAGGGTCCAGCAATCAGCCCCAGCATTTT. Translating it yields CASSSAGSSNQPQHF.

The chain uses TRBV7-3 and TRBJ2-3, with D maybe TRBD2 (6 bases). CDR3 length: 16 amino acids. Germline CDR1 is SGHTA and CDR2 is FQGTGA. V was shortened by 0 bases and J by 4 bases, with 14 bases between the two germline ends. This chain's CDR3 is CASSLTGRGNADTQYF. As DNA, the CDR3 is TGTGCCAGCAGCTTAACTGGGCGGGGAAACGCAGATACGCAGTATTTT.

This clone was recorded only once. The CDR3 DNA is TGTGCCAGCAGCCAAGAATACGGGAATCAGCCCCAGCATTTT. Encoded protein: CASSQEYGNQPQHF. The chain uses TRBV3-1 (or the pseudogene TRBV3-2) and TRBJ1-5; D not certain. CDR1 and CDR2 from the germline V gene are LGHDT and YNNKEL (reference sequence). The CDR3 extends over 14 amino acids. Trimming cost V 0 bases and J 4 bases, with 7 bases left between them.

The J gene is TRBJ2-6, the V gene TRBV7-9, with 8 bases identical to TRBD1. In germline, CDR1 is SEHNR, CDR2 FQNEAQ (reference sequence). Trimming removed 5 bases from V and 1 base from J; junction bases left unmatched: 4. CDR3 length: 16 amino acids. CDR3: CASSRGQGSGANVLTF. The DNA for the CDR3 is TGTGCCAGCAGCCGCGGACAGGGTTCTGGGGCCAACGTCCTGACTTTC.

This clone has just a few counts. The chain couples TRBV5-1 to TRBJ2-2; D unclear. Germline-derived CDR1 and CDR2 are SGHRS and YFSETQ. The CDR3 length is 14 residues. With 2 bases removed from V and 0 bases from J, the gap between germline ends came to 5 bases. For the CDR3, the DNA is TGCGCCAGCAGCTTAGTTACGAACACCGGGGAGCTGTTTTTT. This codes for CASSLVTNTGELFF.

This clone was seen only a few times. The chain links TRBV6-4 to TRBJ2-1, with D tentatively TRBD2 (6 bases). V was pared by 5 bases and J by 9 bases, with 11 bases between. Germline V CDR1 and CDR2: MRHNA, SNTAGT. The CDR3 runs 12 residues. This chain's CDR3 is CASSRVGGEQFF. DNA for the CDR3: TGTGCCAGCAGTCGAGTCGGGGGTGAGCAGTTCTTC.

This clone has a single count. The chain is built from TRBV16 and TRBJ2-7; D is tentatively TRBD1 or TRBD2 (5 bases each). Per germline, CDR1 KGHSY and CDR2 FQNENV. The CDR3 contains 16 residues. V dropped 5 bases and J dropped 5 bases, with 22 bases sitting between them. This chain's CDR3 is CASSKHPGQGVNEQYV. In DNA, the CDR3 is TGTGCCAGCAGCAAACACCCGGGGCAGGGTGTTAACGAGCAGTACGTC.

This chain uses TRBV24-1 with TRBJ2-1, with 9 nucleotides matching TRBD2. The germline CDR1 and CDR2 sequences are KGHDR and SFDVKD. CDR3 length equals 19 residues. Trimming cost V 4 bases and J 1 base; bases outside gene matches: 13. CDR3 sequence (DNA): TGTGCCACCAGTGACCCCCTAGGGTCTAGCGGGGAGTCCTACAATGAGCAGTTCTTC. Residues: CATSDPLGSSGESYNEQFF.

In this sample, this clone turned up once. The V and J genes are TRBV2 and TRBJ2-5; the D is unclear. Germline V lookup: CDR1 SNHLY, CDR2 FYNNEI. Trimming took 7 bases from V and 6 from J, leaving 12 bases between them. The CDR3 consists of 12 residues. The CDR3: CASTADDKTQYF. The CDR3 bases are TGTGCCAGCACGGCAGACGACAAGACCCAGTACTTC.

The chain uses TRBV20-1 and TRBJ2-3; the D is unclear. The CDR3 runs 13 residues. The V end was cut by 3 bases, the J end by 2 bases, with 9 bases between. Looked up from germline, CDR1 is DFQATT and CDR2 is SNEGSKA (reference sequence). The CDR3, as DNA: TGCAGTGCTAGTGCTGGATTCACAGATACGCAGTATTTT. It encodes CSASAGFTDTQYF.

The chain combines TRBV4-1 with TRBJ1-5, with D maybe TRBD1 (5 bases). Trimming took 0 bases from V and 0 from J, leaving 18 bases between them. The V gene's germline CDR1 is MGHRA and CDR2 YSYEKL. This CDR3 spans 19 amino acids. The CDR3 DNA sequence: TGCGCCAGCAGCCAAGATAGTTCGCAGGGATTATATAGCAATCAGCCCCAGCATTTT. It yields the protein CASSQDSSQGLYSNQPQHF.

The chain couples TRBV2 to TRBJ2-7; D gene ambiguous. The V and J ends lost 3 bases and 4 bases respectively, with 7 bases between them. Germline CDR1 and CDR2: SNHLY and FYNNEI. The CDR3 is 12 amino acids. Here the CDR3 reads CASSDHSYEQYV. In DNA form, the CDR3 reads TGTGCCAGCAGTGACCACTCTTACGAGCAGTACGTC.

The chain has TRBV6-5 and TRBJ2-5, with TRBD1 matching 10 bases. The V gene end was trimmed by 5 bases and the J gene end by 4 bases; junction bases not matched to a gene: 4. Per the germline V gene, CDR1 is MNHEY and CDR2 is SVGAGI. The CDR3 runs 14 residues. The CDR3 sequence: CASSRTGGRETQYF. CDR3 sequence (DNA): TGTGCCAGCAGTCGGACAGGGGGGCGAGAGACCCAGTACTTC.

CDR3 in amino acids: CASSFRDRASGQYV. The CDR3 DNA is TGTGCCAGCAGTTTCCGGGACAGGGCTTCGGGGCAGTACGTC. The chain uses TRBV28 and TRBJ2-7; 9 bases agree with TRBD1. The CDR3 contains 14 residues. V shed 3 bases and J 9 bases; nucleotides not matched to a gene: 9. Per the germline V gene, CDR1 is MDHEN and CDR2 is SYDVKM.

The chain employs TRBV6-1 and TRBJ1-5; tentative D call: TRBD1 (5 bases). Trimming removed 4 bases from V and 0 bases from J, with 16 bases in between. The CDR3 is 17 amino acids. Germline V lookup: CDR1 MNHNS, CDR2 SASEGT. The CDR3 loop reads CASSASGALASNQPQHF. Here the CDR3 DNA reads TGTGCCAGCAGTGCTTCTGGGGCCCTAGCTAGCAATCAGCCCCAGCATTTT.

This chain connects TRBV2 to TRBJ2-1; no clear D gene. Germline CDR1 and CDR2: SNHLY and FYNNEI. V was clipped by 4 bases and J by 7 bases, with 11 bases between them. This CDR3 is 13 amino acids long. The CDR3 protein is CASSGRVSNEQFF. The CDR3, as DNA: TGTGCCAGCAGTGGAAGAGTCTCAAATGAGCAGTTCTTC.

J is TRBJ2-1 and V is TRBV14, with D possibly matching TRBD2 (7 bases). Germline values: CDR1 SGHDN, CDR2 FVKESK. The V gene lost 8 bases and the J gene lost 0 bases, with 14 bases spanning the gap. The CDR3 is 15 amino acids. The CDR3 sequence: CASGGGLSSYNEQFF. Written as DNA, the CDR3 is TGTGCCAGCGGCGGGGGCCTAAGCTCCTACAATGAGCAGTTCTTC.

The table lists this clone with a few counts. This rearrangement joins TRBV6-1 to TRBJ2-5; no reliable D call. This CDR3 is 14 amino acids long. V lost 3 bases, J lost 5 bases, and 13 bases lay in between. Germline CDR1 and CDR2: MNHNS and SASEGT. The DNA for the CDR3 is TGTGCCAGCAGTGATTATGGGCCGACGGAGACCCAGTACTTC. It yields the protein CASSDYGPTETQYF.